This T cell receptor (beta chain) was identified during a study of shared clonotypes between healthy human individuals. Points from the study as a whole: Among donors, clonotype sharing was expected to be affected by sequencing depth.

An assay was performed, and its level was deep. This table comes from immunoSEQ multiplex PCR, and its TCRdb copy is limited to in-frame clones, with some not included. The table shows approximately 500,000 clones, with roughly 80% occurring only once. The germline gives CDR1 SQVTM, CDR2 ANQGSEA. V dropped 3 bases and J dropped 5 bases, with 10 bases sitting between them. The CDR3 consists of 12 residues. For unsorted samples, genomic DNA was extracted from about 95 million PBMCs. Remarks on this clone: Its target is not known. In the same sample, other DNA sequences code for this CDR3.

This chain uses TRBV29-1 with TRBJ1-1, with a tentative D call TRBD1 (5 bases). The source material was PBMCs. The TCR originated in a woman between 35 and 50 years old in good health. Some clones in this sample may be carry-over from other donors' samples. DNA of the CDR3: TGCAGCGTTGATGGGGGAGGGACTGAAGCTTTCTTT. Amino acids: CSVDGGGTEAFF.